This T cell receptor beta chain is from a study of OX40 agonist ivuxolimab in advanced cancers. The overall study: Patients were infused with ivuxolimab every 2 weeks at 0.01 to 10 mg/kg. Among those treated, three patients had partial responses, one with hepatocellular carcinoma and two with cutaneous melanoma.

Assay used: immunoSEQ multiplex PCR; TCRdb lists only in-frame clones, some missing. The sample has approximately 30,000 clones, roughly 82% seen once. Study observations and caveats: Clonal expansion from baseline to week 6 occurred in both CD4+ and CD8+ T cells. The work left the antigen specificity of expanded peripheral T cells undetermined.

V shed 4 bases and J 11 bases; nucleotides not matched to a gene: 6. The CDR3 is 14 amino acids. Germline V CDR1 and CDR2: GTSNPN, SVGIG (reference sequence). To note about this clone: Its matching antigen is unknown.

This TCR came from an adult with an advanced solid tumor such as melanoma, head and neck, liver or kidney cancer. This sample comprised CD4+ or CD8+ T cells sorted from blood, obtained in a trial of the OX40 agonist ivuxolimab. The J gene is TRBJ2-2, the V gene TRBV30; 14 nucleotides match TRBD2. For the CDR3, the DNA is TGTGCCTGGACGGGACTAGCGGGGGCAGGCGAGCTGTTTTTT. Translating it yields CAWTGLAGAGELFF. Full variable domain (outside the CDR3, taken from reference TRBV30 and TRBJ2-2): SQTIHQWPATLVQPVGSPLSLECTVEGTSNPNLYWYRQAAGRGLQLLFYSVGIGQISSEVPQNLSASRPQDRQFILSSKKLLLSDSGFYLCAWTGLAGAGELFFGEGSRLTVL.